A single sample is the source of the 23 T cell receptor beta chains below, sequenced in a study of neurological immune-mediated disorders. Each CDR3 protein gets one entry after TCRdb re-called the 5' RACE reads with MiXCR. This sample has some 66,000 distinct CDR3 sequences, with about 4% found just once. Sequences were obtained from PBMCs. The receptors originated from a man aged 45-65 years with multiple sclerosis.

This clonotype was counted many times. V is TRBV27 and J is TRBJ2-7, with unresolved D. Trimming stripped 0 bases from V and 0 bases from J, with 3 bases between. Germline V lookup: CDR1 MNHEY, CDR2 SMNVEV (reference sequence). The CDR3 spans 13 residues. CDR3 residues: CASSLSPSYEQYF. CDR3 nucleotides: TGTGCCAGCAGTTTATCGCCCTCCTACGAGCAGTACTTC.

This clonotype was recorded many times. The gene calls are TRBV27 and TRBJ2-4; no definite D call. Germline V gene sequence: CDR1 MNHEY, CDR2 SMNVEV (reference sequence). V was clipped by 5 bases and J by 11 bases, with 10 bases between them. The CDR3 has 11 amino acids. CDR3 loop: CASSVGNVQYF. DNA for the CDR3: TGTGCCAGCAGTGTAGGTAACGTTCAGTACTTC.

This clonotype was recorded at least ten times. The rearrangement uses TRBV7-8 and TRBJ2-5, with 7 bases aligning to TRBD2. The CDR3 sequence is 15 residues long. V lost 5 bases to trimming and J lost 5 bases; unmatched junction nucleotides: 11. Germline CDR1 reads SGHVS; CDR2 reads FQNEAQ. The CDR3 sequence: CASSRDGLEGETQYF. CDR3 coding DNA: TGTGCCAGCAGCCGTGACGGACTAGAGGGCGAGACCCAGTACTTC. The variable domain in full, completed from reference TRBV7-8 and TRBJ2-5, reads GAGVSQSPRYKVAKRGQDVALRCDPISGHVSLFWYQQALGQGPEFLTYFQNEAQLDKSGLPSDRFFAERPEGSVSTLKIQRTQQEDSAVYLCASSRDGLEGETQYFGPGTRLLVL.

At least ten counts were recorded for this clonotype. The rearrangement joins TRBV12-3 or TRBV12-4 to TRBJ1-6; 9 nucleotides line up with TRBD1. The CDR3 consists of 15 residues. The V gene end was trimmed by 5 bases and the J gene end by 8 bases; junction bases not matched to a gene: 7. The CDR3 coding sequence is TGTGCCAGCAGTCCCCGGACAGGGGCCCATTCACCCCTCCACTTT. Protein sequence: CASSPRTGAHSPLHF.

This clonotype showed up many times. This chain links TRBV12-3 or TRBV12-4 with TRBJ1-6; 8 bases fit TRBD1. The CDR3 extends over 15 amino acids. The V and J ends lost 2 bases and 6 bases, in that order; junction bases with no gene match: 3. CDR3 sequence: CASSLHGQGNSPLHF. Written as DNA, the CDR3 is TGTGCCAGCAGTTTACATGGACAGGGTAATTCACCCCTCCACTTT.

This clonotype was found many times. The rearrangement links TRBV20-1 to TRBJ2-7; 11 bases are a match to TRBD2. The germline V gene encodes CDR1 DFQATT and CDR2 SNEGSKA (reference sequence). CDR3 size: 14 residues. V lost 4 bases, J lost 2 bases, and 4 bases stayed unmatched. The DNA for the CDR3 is TGCAGTGCTACCCCTAGCGGGGGGACCTACGAGCAGTACTTC. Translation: CSATPSGGTYEQYF.

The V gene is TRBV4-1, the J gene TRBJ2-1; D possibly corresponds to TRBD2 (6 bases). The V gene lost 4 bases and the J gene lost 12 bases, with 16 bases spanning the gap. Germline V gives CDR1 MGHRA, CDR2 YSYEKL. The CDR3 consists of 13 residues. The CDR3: CASSRTRRESQFF. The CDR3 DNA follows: TGCGCCAGCAGCCGCACCCGGAGGGAATCGCAGTTCTTC.

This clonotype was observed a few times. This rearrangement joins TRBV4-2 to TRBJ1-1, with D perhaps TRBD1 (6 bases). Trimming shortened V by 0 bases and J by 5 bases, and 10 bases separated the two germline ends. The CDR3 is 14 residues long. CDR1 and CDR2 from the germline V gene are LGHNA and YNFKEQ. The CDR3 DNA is TGTGCCAGCAGCCAAGAACAGGGCGGGACTGAAGCTTTCTTT. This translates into CASSQEQGGTEAFF.

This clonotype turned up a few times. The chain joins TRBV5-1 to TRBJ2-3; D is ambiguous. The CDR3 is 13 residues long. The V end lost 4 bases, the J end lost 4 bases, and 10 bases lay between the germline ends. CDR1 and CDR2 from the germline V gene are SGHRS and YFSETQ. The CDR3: CASSPYGSDTQYF. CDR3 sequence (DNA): TGCGCCAGCAGCCCGTACGGGTCAGATACGCAGTATTTT.

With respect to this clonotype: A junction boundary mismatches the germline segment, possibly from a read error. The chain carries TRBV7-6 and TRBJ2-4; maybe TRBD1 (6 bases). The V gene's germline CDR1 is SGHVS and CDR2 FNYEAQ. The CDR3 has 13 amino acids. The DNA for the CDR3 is TGTGCCAGCAGCCCAGGGGCCAAAAAAATTCAGTACTTC. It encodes CASSPGAKKIQYF.

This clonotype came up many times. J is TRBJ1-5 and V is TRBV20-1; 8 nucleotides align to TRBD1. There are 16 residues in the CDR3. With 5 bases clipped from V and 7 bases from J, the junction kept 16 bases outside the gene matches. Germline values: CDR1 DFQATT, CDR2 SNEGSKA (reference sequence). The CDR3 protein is CSAVPMTGALGQPQHF. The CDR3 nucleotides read TGCAGTGCTGTGCCTATGACAGGGGCCCTTGGACAGCCCCAGCATTTT.

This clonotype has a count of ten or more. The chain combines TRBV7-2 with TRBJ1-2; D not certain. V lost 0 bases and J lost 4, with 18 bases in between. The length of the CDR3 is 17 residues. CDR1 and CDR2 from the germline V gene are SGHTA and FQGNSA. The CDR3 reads CASSLASGSSRFYGYTF. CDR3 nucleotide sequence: TGTGCCAGCAGCTTAGCGTCGGGCAGTTCGCGATTCTATGGCTACACCTTC. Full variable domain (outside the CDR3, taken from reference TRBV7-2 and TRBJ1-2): GAGVSQSPSNKVTEKGKDVELRCDPISGHTALYWYRQSLGQGLEFLIYFQGNSAPDKSGLPSDRFSAERTGGSVSTLTIQRTQQEDSAVYLCASSLASGSSRFYGYTFGSGTRLTVV.

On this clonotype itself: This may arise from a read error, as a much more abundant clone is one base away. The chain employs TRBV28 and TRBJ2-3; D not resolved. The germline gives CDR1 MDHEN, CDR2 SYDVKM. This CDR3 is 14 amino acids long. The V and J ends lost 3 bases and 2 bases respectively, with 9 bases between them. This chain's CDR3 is CASSLLKDTDTQYF. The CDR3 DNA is TGTGCCAGCAGTTTGCTGAAGGACACAGATACGCAGTATTTT.

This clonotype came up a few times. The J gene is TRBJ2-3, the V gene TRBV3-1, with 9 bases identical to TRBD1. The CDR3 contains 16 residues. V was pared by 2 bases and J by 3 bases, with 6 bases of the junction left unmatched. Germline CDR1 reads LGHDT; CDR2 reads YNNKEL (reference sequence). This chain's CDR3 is CASSQLGDRDTDTQYF. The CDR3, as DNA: TGTGCCAGCAGCCAATTGGGGGACAGGGATACAGATACGCAGTATTTT.

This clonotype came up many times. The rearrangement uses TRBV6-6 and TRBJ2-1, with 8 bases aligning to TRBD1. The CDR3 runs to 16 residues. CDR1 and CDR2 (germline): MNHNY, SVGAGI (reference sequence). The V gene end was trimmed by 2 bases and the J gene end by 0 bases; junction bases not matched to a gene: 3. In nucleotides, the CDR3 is TGTGCCAGCAGTTACGGACAGGGCCGCTCCTACAATGAGCAGTTCTTC. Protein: CASSYGQGRSYNEQFF.

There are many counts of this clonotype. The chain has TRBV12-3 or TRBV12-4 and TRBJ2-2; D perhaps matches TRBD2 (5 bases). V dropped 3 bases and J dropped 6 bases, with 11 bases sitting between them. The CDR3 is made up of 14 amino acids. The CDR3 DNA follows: TGTGCCAGCAGTTTTGCTTCGGGGTCCGGGGAGCTGTTTTTT. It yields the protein CASSFASGSGELFF.

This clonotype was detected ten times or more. In DNA form, the CDR3 reads TGTGCCAGCAGCTTCCATGTATCCGAAGAGACCCAGTACTTC. It codes for CASSFHVSEETQYF. The genes are TRBV7-9 and TRBJ2-5; D not certain. CDR3 length: 14 amino acids. Germline CDR1 is SEHNR and CDR2 is FQNEAQ (reference sequence). Between the trimmed V and J ends, which lost 3 bases and 3 bases, there was a span of 11 bases.

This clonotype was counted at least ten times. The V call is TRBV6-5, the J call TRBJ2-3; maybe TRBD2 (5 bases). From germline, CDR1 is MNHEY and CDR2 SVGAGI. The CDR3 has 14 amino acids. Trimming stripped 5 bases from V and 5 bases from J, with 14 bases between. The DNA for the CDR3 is TGTGCCAGCAGTCCCTGGACGGGAAGAGATACGCAGTATTTT. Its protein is CASSPWTGRDTQYF.

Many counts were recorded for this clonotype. The CDR3 region has the DNA TGTGCCAGCAGTTTGTTCACTGAAGCTTTCTTT. Its translation: CASSLFTEAFF. This chain links TRBV12-3 or TRBV12-4 with TRBJ1-1; unclear D gene. V lost 3 bases and J 4 bases, leaving 3 bases between the germline ends. This CDR3 is built from 11 residues.

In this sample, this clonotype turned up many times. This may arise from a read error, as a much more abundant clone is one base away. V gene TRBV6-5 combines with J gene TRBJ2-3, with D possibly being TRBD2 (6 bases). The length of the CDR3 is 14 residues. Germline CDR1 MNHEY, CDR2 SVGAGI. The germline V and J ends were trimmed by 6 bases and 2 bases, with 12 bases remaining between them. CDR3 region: CASSPRGTTDTQYF. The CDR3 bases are TGTGCCAGCAGCCCGCGGGGAACCACAGATACGCAGTATTTT.

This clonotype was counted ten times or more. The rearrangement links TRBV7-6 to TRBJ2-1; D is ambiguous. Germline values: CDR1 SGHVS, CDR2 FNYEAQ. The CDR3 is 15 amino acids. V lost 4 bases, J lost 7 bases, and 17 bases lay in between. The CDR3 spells CASSSTRVLANEQFF. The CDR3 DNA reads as TGTGCCAGCAGCTCAACCCGGGTCCTCGCGAATGAGCAGTTCTTC. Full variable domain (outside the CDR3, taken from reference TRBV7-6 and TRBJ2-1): GAGVSQSPRYKVTKRGQDVALRCDPISGHVSLYWYRQALGQGPEFLTYFNYEAQQDKSGLPNDRFSAERPEGSISTLTIQRTEQRDSAMYRCASSSTRVLANEQFFGPGTRLTVL.

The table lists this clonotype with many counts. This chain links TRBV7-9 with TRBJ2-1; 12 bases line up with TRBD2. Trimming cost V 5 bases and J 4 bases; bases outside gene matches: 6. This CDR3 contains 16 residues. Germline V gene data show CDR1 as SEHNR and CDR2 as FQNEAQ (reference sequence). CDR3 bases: TGTGCCAGCAGCCCACCTAGCGGGGGGGCATACAATGAGCAGTTCTTC. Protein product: CASSPPSGGAYNEQFF.

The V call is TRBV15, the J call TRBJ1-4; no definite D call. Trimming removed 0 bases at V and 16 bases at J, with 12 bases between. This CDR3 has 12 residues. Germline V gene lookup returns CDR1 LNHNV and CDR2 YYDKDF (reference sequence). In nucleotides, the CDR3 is TGTGCCACCAGCAGAGATGAAGGGAGGCCGTTTTTT. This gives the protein CATSRDEGRPFF.